These 27 T cell receptor beta chains originate from one sample sequenced in a study of blood T cell repertoires in COVID-19. Data came from immunoSEQ multiplex PCR; TCRdb stores just in-frame clones and leaves some out. The sample has roughly 200,000 clones, around 82% seen once. Source material: PBMCs or T cells enriched from blood (not recorded which). These TCRs come from a woman aged 50 to 60 who had been exposed to COVID-19.

The V call is TRBV6-2 or TRBV6-3, the J call TRBJ2-7; 14 positions match TRBD2. This CDR3 is built from 16 residues. Germline CDR1 and CDR2: MNHEY and SVGEGT. V shed 5 bases and J 3 bases; nucleotides not matched to a gene: 6. The CDR3 DNA is TGTGCCAGCAGTGGGTCCGGGACTAGCGGGGGCTACGAGCAGTACTTC. Protein: CASSGSGTSGGYEQYF.

In its sample, this clone was seen a few times. The chain couples TRBV5-1 to TRBJ1-2, with TRBD1 matching 8 bases. This CDR3 comprises 15 residues. The germline gives CDR1 SGHRS, CDR2 YFSETQ. With V trimmed by 4 bases and J by 8 bases, 13 bases remained unmatched. Here the CDR3 DNA reads TGCGCCAGCAGCCTAGACGGGACAGGCGTAGGGGGCTACACCTTC. Its translation: CASSLDGTGVGGYTF. The full variable domain, its missing parts supplied by reference TRBV5-1 and TRBJ1-2, is KAGVTQTPRYLIKTRGQQVTLSCSPISGHRSVSWYQQTPGQGLQFLFEYFSETQRNKGNFPGRFSGRQFSNSRSEMNVSTLELGDSALYLCASSLDGTGVGGYTFGSGTRLTVV.

V is TRBV6-1 and J is TRBJ2-3; D might be TRBD1 (5 bases). Germline V gene lookup returns CDR1 MNHNS and CDR2 SASEGT. Trimming left V 4 bases short and J 3 bases short, with 20 bases between. CDR3 size: 17 residues. DNA of the CDR3: TGTGCCAGCAGTGGAGGAAGACAGACCCCTAGGACAGATACGCAGTATTTT. Translating it yields CASSGGRQTPRTDTQYF.

This chain uses TRBV28 with TRBJ1-2, with D perhaps TRBD1 (6 bases). Germline V gene sequence: CDR1 MDHEN, CDR2 SYDVKM. The germline V and J ends were trimmed by 4 bases and 0 bases, with 15 bases remaining between them. The CDR3 covers 16 residues. CDR3 residues: CASSSRTAPANYGYTF. CDR3 in DNA: TGTGCCAGCAGTTCCCGGACAGCCCCAGCTAACTATGGCTACACCTTC.

The rearrangement links TRBV18 to TRBJ1-5; the D is unclear. The CDR3 has 15 amino acids. Trimming pared 3 bases from V and 0 bases from J, leaving 9 bases between. CDR1 is KGHSH, CDR2 LQKENI, per germline. CDR3 sequence (DNA): TGTGCCAGCTCACCGCAGGCTTATAGCAATCAGCCCCAGCATTTT. This translates into CASSPQAYSNQPQHF.

This clone has a single count. The V and J genes are TRBV28 and TRBJ1-3, with 7 positions matching TRBD1. The CDR3 runs 13 residues. V shed 10 bases, J shed 0 bases, and the junction held 3 bases outside the gene matches. Germline loops: CDR1 MDHEN, CDR2 SYDVKM. The CDR3 coding sequence is TGTGCCATCCAGGGGGGCTCTGGAAACACCATATATTTT. Protein product: CAIQGGSGNTIYF. Complete variable domain (other parts from reference TRBV28 and TRBJ1-3): DVKVTQSSRYLVKRTGEKVFLECVQDMDHENMFWYRQDPGLGLRLIYFSYDVKMKEKGDIPEGYSVSREKKERFSLILESASTNQTSMYLCAIQGGSGNTIYFGEGSWLTVV.

The J gene is TRBJ1-6, the V gene TRBV3-1 (or the pseudogene TRBV3-2), with 7 bases lining up with TRBD1. CDR3 length: 14 amino acids. The germline CDR1 and CDR2 sequences are LGHDT and YNNKEL (reference sequence). Germline trimming cut 4 bases from V and 10 bases from J; bases unmatched to any gene: 7. CDR3 nucleotides: TGTGCCAGCAGCCCAAAGACAGGGCGCTCACCCCTCCACTTT. Its translation: CASSPKTGRSPLHF.

This chain uses TRBV7-9 with TRBJ2-1; D is uncertain. V was shortened by 0 bases and J by 5 bases, with 14 bases between the two germline ends. The CDR3 runs to 16 residues. The V gene's germline CDR1 is SEHNR and CDR2 FQNEAQ (reference sequence). This chain's CDR3 is CASSLALRQYNNEQFF. The CDR3 DNA reads as TGTGCCAGCAGCTTAGCGCTACGCCAATATAACAATGAGCAGTTCTTC.

This sequence joins TRBV7-9 and TRBJ1-2; D not resolved. Germline-derived CDR1 and CDR2 are SEHNR and FQNEAQ (reference sequence). The CDR3 spans 14 residues. Trimming shortened V by 8 bases and J by 0 bases, and 13 bases separated the two germline ends. The CDR3 region is CASRDAATNYGYTF. For the CDR3, the DNA is TGTGCCAGCCGAGACGCGGCTACTAACTATGGCTACACCTTC.

The J gene is TRBJ2-7, the V gene TRBV19, with D possibly being TRBD1 (6 bases). Between the trimmed V and J ends, which lost 0 bases and 5 bases, there was a span of 11 bases. Looked up from germline, CDR1 is LNHDA and CDR2 is SQIVND (reference sequence). This CDR3 is built from 14 residues. The CDR3 region has the DNA TGTGCCAGTAGTATAGAGACAGGCCGGGACGAGCAGTACTTC. Residues: CASSIETGRDEQYF.

The V and J genes are TRBV7-9 and TRBJ1-2; D ambiguous. The ends were cut back, 3 bases at V and 2 bases at J, with 10 bases in the middle. Germline CDR1 reads SEHNR; CDR2 reads FQNEAQ (reference sequence). This CDR3 spans 14 amino acids. The CDR3 loop reads CASSFELLNYGYTF. CDR3 nucleotide sequence: TGTGCCAGCAGCTTCGAGTTGCTAAACTATGGCTACACCTTC.

The V gene is TRBV27, the J gene TRBJ2-1, with 9 bases aligning to TRBD2. Germline V gives CDR1 MNHEY, CDR2 SMNVEV (reference sequence). V shed 4 bases and J 2 bases; nucleotides not matched to a gene: 24. The CDR3 is 22 amino acids. The CDR3 sequence: CASSSILSTRIAGDTTYNEQFF. In DNA, the CDR3 is TGTGCCAGCAGTTCAATCCTCTCCACCCGGATAGCGGGGGACACCACCTACAATGAGCAGTTCTTC.

This clone was counted a few times. The CDR3 region is CASSTGTVGETQYF. The CDR3, as DNA: TGTGCCAGCAGCACCGGGACAGTGGGAGAGACCCAGTACTTC. The chain employs TRBV7-8 and TRBJ2-5, with TRBD1 identical over 7 bases. The CDR3 is made up of 14 amino acids. Germline V lookup: CDR1 SGHVS, CDR2 FQNEAQ. The V and J ends lost 5 bases and 4 bases, in that order; junction bases with no gene match: 7.

The chain recombines TRBV3-1 (or the pseudogene TRBV3-2) with TRBJ2-7; 8 bases are a match to TRBD2. From germline, CDR1 is LGHDT and CDR2 YNNKEL (reference sequence). The V segment lost 4 bases and the J segment 0 bases; nucleotides outside the gene matches: 5. There are 15 residues in the CDR3. DNA for the CDR3: TGTGCCAGCAGCCCGGGCGGGGGGATCTCCTACGAGCAGTACTTC. Translation gives CASSPGGGISYEQYF.

The chain combines TRBV5-1 with TRBJ2-7; 10 bases match TRBD1. The CDR3 sequence is 15 residues long. Unmatched junction bases numbered 9, after V lost 4 bases and J lost 5 bases. In germline, CDR1 is SGHRS, CDR2 YFSETQ. As DNA, the CDR3 is TGCGCCAGCAGCAGAGACAGGGGGCGTCGAGACGAGCAGTACTTC. This codes for CASSRDRGRRDEQYF.

The count of this clone is one. The J gene is TRBJ1-1, the V gene TRBV5-8; D gene ambiguous. The V gene lost 0 bases and the J gene lost 3 bases, with 9 bases spanning the gap. The CDR3 totals 14 residues. The V gene's germline CDR1 is SGHTS and CDR2 YDEGEE. DNA for the CDR3: TGTGCCAGCAGCTTGGGTGAGAAGTACACTGAAGCTTTCTTT. Its translation is CASSLGEKYTEAFF.

J is TRBJ1-1 and V is TRBV3-1 (or the pseudogene TRBV3-2), with a possible D match to TRBD1 (5 bases). Germline loops: CDR1 LGHDT, CDR2 YNNKEL (reference sequence). The V end was cut by 9 bases, the J end by 9 bases, with 23 bases between. The CDR3 is 14 amino acids. The chain's CDR3 is CASSEGSYSSKAFF. The CDR3 DNA sequence: TGTGCCAGTTCGGAGGGGTCGTACTCCAGCAAAGCTTTCTTT.

The chain is built from TRBV4-1 and TRBJ2-5, with 8 nucleotides matching TRBD2. This CDR3 comprises 15 residues. Germline CDR1 and CDR2: MGHRA and YSYEKL. The ends lost 0 bases at V and 2 bases at J; junction bases unmatched: 2. The chain's CDR3 is CASSQDPGGQETQYF. CDR3 sequence (DNA): TGCGCCAGCAGCCAAGATCCGGGGGGGCAAGAGACCCAGTACTTC.

This sequence joins TRBV30 and TRBJ2-2, with a possible D match to TRBD2 (6 bases). The CDR3 is 15 amino acids. The V and J ends lost 2 bases and 4 bases respectively, with 14 bases between them. Germline V gives CDR1 GTSNPN, CDR2 SVGIG (reference sequence). Here the CDR3 DNA reads TGTGCCTGGAGTTTAGAGGGACTTTTCACCGGGGAGCTGTTTTTT. This translates into CAWSLEGLFTGELFF.

The chain is built from TRBV9 and TRBJ1-3; no firm D call. The CDR3 runs 14 residues. Germline assignment: CDR1 SGDLS and CDR2 YYNGEE. V was clipped by 3 bases and J by 0 bases, with 7 bases between them. The CDR3 sequence is CASSALNSGNTIYF. CDR3 coding DNA: TGTGCCAGCAGCGCTTTAAACTCTGGAAACACCATATATTTT. Complete variable domain (other parts from reference TRBV9 and TRBJ1-3): DSGVTQTPKHLITATGQRVTLRCSPRSGDLSVYWYQQSLDQGLQFLIQYYNGEERAKGNILERFSAQQFPDLHSELNLSSLELGDSALYFCASSALNSGNTIYFGEGSWLTVV.

V usage is TRBV19 and J usage is TRBJ1-5; TRBD1 matches at 10 bases. J lost 3 bases, V lost 5 bases, and 10 bases had no gene match. The germline V gene encodes CDR1 LNHDA and CDR2 SQIVND (reference sequence). The CDR3 sequence is 17 residues long. The CDR3 region is CASSPIDRGRNNQPQHF. The CDR3 DNA is TGTGCCAGTAGTCCCATAGACAGGGGGCGAAACAATCAGCCCCAGCATTTT.

V and J are TRBV18 and TRBJ1-1; no reliable D call. CDR3 length: 18 residues. CDR1 KGHSH and CDR2 LQKENI come from the germline V gene. Trimming removed 0 bases at V and 1 base at J, with 18 bases between. The CDR3 protein is CASSPPVGTGGKNTEAFF. The DNA of the CDR3 is TGTGCCAGCTCACCACCTGTTGGCACGGGAGGGAAGAACACTGAAGCTTTCTTT.

V is TRBV5-6 and J is TRBJ2-4, with a weak D call TRBD1 (6 bases). The CDR3 loop spans 16 amino acids. The ends were cut back, 4 bases at V and 8 bases at J, with 22 bases in the middle. Germline-derived CDR1 and CDR2 are SGHDT and YYEEEE. The CDR3 here is CASSHRELRLRDIQYF. Written as DNA, the CDR3 is TGTGCCAGCAGCCACAGGGAGCTAAGGCTTAGGGACATTCAGTACTTC.

The rearrangement joins TRBV19 to TRBJ2-2; 9 bases are a match to TRBD2. Germline assignment: CDR1 LNHDA and CDR2 SQIVND (reference sequence). Trimming removed 5 bases from V and 6 bases from J; junction bases left unmatched: 7. The CDR3 runs 15 residues. The CDR3 DNA sequence: TGTGCCAGTAGTCAAGCTAGCGGGGTCCCCGGGGAGCTGTTTTTT. It yields the protein CASSQASGVPGELFF.

V gene TRBV19 combines with J gene TRBJ1-1, with a weak D call TRBD1 (5 bases). This CDR3 region has 13 residues. Germline CDR1 reads LNHDA; CDR2 reads SQIVND (reference sequence). V lost 7 bases and J 10 bases, leaving 19 bases between the germline ends. The CDR3 here is CASTIGQPGGAFF. The CDR3 DNA sequence: TGTGCCAGTACCATCGGGCAGCCGGGGGGAGCTTTCTTT.

The chain couples TRBV18 to TRBJ2-4; D remains ambiguous. The germline CDR1 and CDR2 sequences are KGHSH and LQKENI. Trimming removed 2 bases at V and 0 bases at J, with 5 bases between. The CDR3 loop spans 14 amino acids. CDR3: CASSPEAAKNIQYF. Here the CDR3 DNA reads TGTGCCAGCTCACCAGAGGCAGCCAAAAACATTCAGTACTTC.

V gene TRBV5-1 combines with J gene TRBJ2-5; TRBD1 agrees at 7 bases. Losses at the gene ends were 1 base for V and 3 bases for J; bases not matched to a gene: 0. CDR1 and CDR2 from the germline V gene are SGHRS and YFSETQ. CDR3 length equals 13 residues. The chain's CDR3 is CASSLTGEETQYF. CDR3 sequence (DNA): TGCGCCAGCAGCTTGACAGGGGAAGAGACCCAGTACTTC.